Below are 4 T cell receptor beta chains sequenced from a single sample in a study of shared clonotypes between healthy human individuals. The table came from immunoSEQ multiplex PCR; TCRdb's copy has only in-frame clones and leaves some out. The sample yields some 1.5 million clones, nearly 99% seen once. Specimen: naive CD4+ T cells sorted from blood. The subset here: CD45RA+ positively selected. These receptors were taken from a man aged 25-45 years in good health.

This clone was recorded once. V usage is TRBV19 and J usage is TRBJ1-2; TRBD1 matches at 9 bases. Losses at the gene ends were 9 bases for V and 8 bases for J; bases not matched to a gene: 16. This CDR3 comprises 15 residues. The germline V gene encodes CDR1 LNHDA and CDR2 SQIVND (reference sequence). In DNA form, the CDR3 reads TGTGCCAGCTACCACAGCGGGACAGGGAATGAGGGCTACACCTTC. It is translated as CASYHSGTGNEGYTF.

The chain links TRBV15 to TRBJ2-7, with D tentatively TRBD1 (6 bases). Germline V gene data show CDR1 as LNHNV and CDR2 as YYDKDF (reference sequence). The CDR3 runs to 17 residues. Trimming removed 1 base from V and 2 bases from J, with 18 bases in between. CDR3 nucleotides: TGTGCCACCAGCAGAGCTTACAGGGTCGAGAACCCCTACGAGCAGTACTTC. Translating gives CATSRAYRVENPYEQYF.

This rearrangement joins TRBV28 to TRBJ2-1, with D perhaps TRBD1 or TRBD2 (5 bases each). This CDR3 has 15 residues. The germline gives CDR1 MDHEN, CDR2 SYDVKM. Trimming took 4 bases from V and 8 from J, leaving 18 bases between them. The CDR3 reads CASSSPGPEGYEQFF. CDR3 bases: TGTGCCAGCAGTTCTCCGGGACCCGAGGGCTATGAGCAGTTCTTC.

The chain couples TRBV9 to TRBJ2-7; D may be TRBD1 (5 bases). The V end was cut by 1 base, the J end by 0 bases, with 5 bases between. The CDR3 contains 13 residues. Germline V gives CDR1 SGDLS, CDR2 YYNGEE. The CDR3 spells CASSVQGSYEQYF. The CDR3 DNA sequence: TGTGCCAGCAGCGTACAGGGCTCCTACGAGCAGTACTTC.